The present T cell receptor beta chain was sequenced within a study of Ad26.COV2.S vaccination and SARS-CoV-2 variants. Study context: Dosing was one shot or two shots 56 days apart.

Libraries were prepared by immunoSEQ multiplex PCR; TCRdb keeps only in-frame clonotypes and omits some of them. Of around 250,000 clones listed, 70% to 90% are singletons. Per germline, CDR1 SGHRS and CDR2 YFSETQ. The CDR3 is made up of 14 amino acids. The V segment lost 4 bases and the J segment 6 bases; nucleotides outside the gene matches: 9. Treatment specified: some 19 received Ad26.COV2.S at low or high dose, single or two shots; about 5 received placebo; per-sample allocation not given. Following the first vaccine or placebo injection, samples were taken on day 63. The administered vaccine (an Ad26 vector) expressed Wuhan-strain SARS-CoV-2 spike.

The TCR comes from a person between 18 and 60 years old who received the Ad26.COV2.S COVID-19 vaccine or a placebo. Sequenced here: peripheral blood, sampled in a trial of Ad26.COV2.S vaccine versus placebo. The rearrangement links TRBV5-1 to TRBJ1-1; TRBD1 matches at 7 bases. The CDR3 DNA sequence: TGCGCCAGCAGCCCAGGACAGGCCAGACCTGAAGCTTTCTTT. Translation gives CASSPGQARPEAFF.